This T cell receptor beta chain was sequenced in a study of blood T cells in healthy people across ages. A second PCR of 7 to 11 cycles used a sample-barcoded 5' primer and a J-beta primer mix. Template switching added a 12-random-nucleotide identifier to every cDNA molecule. TCRdb used MiXCR to reprocess the 5' RACE reads, holding one entry per CDR3 protein. The top ten hold 7.7% of the sample, which has about 1.7 million distinct CDR3 sequences, 28% seen once. Every participating donor contributed 9.5 to 10 milliliters of peripheral blood through a draw. Points from the study as a whole: Significant beta diversity loss was already apparent by age roughly 44, declining roughly linearly. Conclusively comparing naive with antigen-experienced cells was impossible with unsorted PBMCs.

Germline CDR1 reads SGHTA; CDR2 reads FQGTGA. V gave up 4 bases and J gave up 5 bases, with 11 bases separating them. This CDR3 has 13 residues. Note on this clonotype: Its matching antigen is unknown.

Sequenced sample: blood. This TCR derives from a woman in her thirties in good health. The V call is TRBV7-3, the J call TRBJ2-5; a possible D gene is TRBD2 (5 bases). In nucleotides, the CDR3 is TGTGCCAGCAGCTACGGGGTTACTGAGACCCAGTACTTC. The encoded protein is CASSYGVTETQYF.